This TCR beta chain is from a study of shared clonotypes between healthy human individuals. Turning to this clone: What it recognizes is unknown.

The naive CD8 population came from CD45RO-negative cells selected for CCR7, without terminally differentiated effector memory CD45RA+ cells. Original processing methods: Filtering differed since immunoSEQ provided only junctions, with no quality scores. Assay: immunoSEQ multiplex PCR; the TCRdb copy retains only in-frame clones and omits some. That table gives V, J and clone size, and the DNA gave D and trimming. Of around 2,000,000 clones listed, 93% are singletons. Study-wide results and caveats: Several donors held around 5% of naive CD4 clonotypes in common.

This CDR3 is 18 amino acids long. V lost 2 bases and J lost 0; bases outside the gene matches: 6. From germline, CDR1 is MNHEY and CDR2 SMNVEV (reference sequence). The origin of this receptor is a man between 18 and 29 years old in good health. Some clones in this sample may be carry-over from other donors' samples. The sample comprised naive CD8+ T cells from PBMCs. J is TRBJ2-6 and V is TRBV27, with TRBD1 matching over 8 bases. CDR3 amino acids: CASSLAGGSNSGANVLTF. The CDR3, as DNA: TGTGCCAGCAGTTTAGCAGGGGGCTCTAACTCTGGGGCCAACGTCCTGACTTTC.